A selection of T cell receptor beta chains follows, all from one sample in a study of spatial heterogeneity in lung cancer. A single record per CDR3 protein comes from TCRdb applying MiXCR to the 5' RACE reads. There are about 1,900 distinct CDR3 sequences in the sample; 20% to 25% occur only once, and 21% lies in the top ten. The specimen comprised lung tumor tissue, sampled at surgery. All receptors derive from a male donor with early-stage non-small cell lung cancer. The CDR3 runs from the conserved cysteine through the conserved F or W. Fields, in order: CDR3 DNA, CDR3 protein, D gene, CDR3 length, J gene, clone size, V gene. The D gene is left open where the match is weak. Where a row states a size, it is once, few, many or the class of an expanded clone; other rows omit it.

TGTGCCAGCAGTGCCCTGGCGGGTGCGGGGGCACCCTACGAGCAGTACTTC	CASSALAGAGAPYEQYF	NA	17	TRBJ2-7	medium-sized	TRBV6-1
TGTGCCAGCAGTGTTTCCGAGACCCAGTACTTC	CASSVSETQYF	NA	11	TRBJ2-5	medium-sized	TRBV25-1
TGTGCCAGCCGGGAAATGGCACGTTCAATGGACACCGGGGAGCTGTTTTTT	CASREMARSMDTGELFF	NA	17	TRBJ2-2	medium-sized	TRBV6-6
TGTGCCAGCAGCCAAGATCGCGGTAGAAGAAAGTATTTT	CASSQDRGRRKYF	NA	13	TRBJ2-3	medium-sized	TRBV4-2
TGTGCCAGCAGTTACAGCGCGGGGGGTCTAAGTGAGCAGTTCTTC	CASSYSAGGLSEQFF	TRBD2	15	TRBJ2-1	medium-sized	TRBV6-2/TRBV6-3
TGTGCCAGCAGCTTTGGGGCCACAGGCCGGAACACTGAAGCTTTCTTT	CASSFGATGRNTEAFF	NA	16	TRBJ1-1	once	TRBV7-2
TGTGCCAGCAGCCTTTTAGCGGCAGATACGCAGTATTTT	CASSLLAADTQYF	NA	13	TRBJ2-3	medium-sized	TRBV3-1
TGTGCCAGCAGTTTCCAGGAGACCCAGTACTTC	CASSFQETQYF	NA	11	TRBJ2-5	large	TRBV12-3/TRBV12-4
TGCGCCAGCAGCTTAGGGGCCGGTGCTAGCGAAGAGCAGTTCTTC	CASSLGAGASEEQFF	NA	15	TRBJ2-1	medium-sized	TRBV5-1
TGCAGCGGGGTTCTAGCGGCAGATACGCAGTATTTT	CSGVLAADTQYF	TRBD2	12	TRBJ2-3	medium-sized	TRBV29-1
TGTGCCAGCACTCCTTCCGGGACAGGGAAATACGAGCAGTACTTC	CASTPSGTGKYEQYF	TRBD1	15	TRBJ2-7	NA	TRBV7-9
TGCAGTGCTACCCCCGGCGCAATCGAGGGGGGTTCACCCCTCCACTTT	CSATPGAIEGGSPLHF	NA	16	TRBJ1-6	few	TRBV20-1
TGTGCCAGCAGCTTAGAATCGAACACTGAAGCTTTCTTT	CASSLESNTEAFF	NA	13	TRBJ1-1	NA	TRBV7-6
TGTGCCAGCAGCTTGGGACTAGCGGGAACCGGGGAGCTGTTTTTT	CASSLGLAGTGELFF	TRBD2	15	TRBJ2-2	medium-sized	TRBV7-2
TGTGCCAGCAGTCCCCGGGAGGAGGTAGCTTTCTTT	CASSPREEVAFF	NA	12	TRBJ1-1	medium-sized	TRBV2
TGTGCCAGCAGTTGGGCAGGATTCAATCAGCCCCAGCATTTT	CASSWAGFNQPQHF	NA	14	TRBJ1-5	medium-sized	TRBV28
TGTGCCAGTAGTATAATGGGGACTAGCGGGAGCAGTGAGCAGTTCTTC	CASSIMGTSGSSEQFF	TRBD2	16	TRBJ2-1	medium-sized	TRBV19
TGTGCCAGCAGACTGGGACAGTACACTGAAGCTTTCTTT	CASRLGQYTEAFF	TRBD1	13	TRBJ1-1	NA	TRBV28
TGTGCCAGCAGCGCCCCCGGCGGGGGGTTCGGGGAGCTGTTTTTT	CASSAPGGGFGELFF	TRBD2	15	TRBJ2-2	medium-sized	TRBV13
TGTGCCAGCAGTTTACAGGGCGGAAACACCATATATTTT	CASSLQGGNTIYF	NA	13	TRBJ1-3	NA	TRBV28
TGCGCCAGCAGCCAAGATAAGCGAAACGGGGAGCTGTTTTTT	CASSQDKRNGELFF	NA	14	TRBJ2-2	medium-sized	TRBV4-1
TGCAGCGTTGTTACAGGGGCCGCTTTCTTT	CSVVTGAAFF	TRBD1	10	TRBJ1-1	medium-sized	TRBV29-1
TGTGCCAGCAGAGCTCGGGGACAGAGCACAGATACGCAGTATTTT	CASRARGQSTDTQYF	TRBD1	15	TRBJ2-3	NA	TRBV12-3/TRBV12-4
TGTGCCAGCAGTTTAGGGGACTTCAATGGAGAAAAACTGTTTTTT	CASSLGDFNGEKLFF	NA	15	TRBJ1-4	medium-sized	TRBV12-3/TRBV12-4
TGTGCCACCAGCAGACTTACAGGGGTTGGGGCCAACGTCCTGACTTTC	CATSRLTGVGANVLTF	TRBD1	16	TRBJ2-6	medium-sized	TRBV15
TGTGCCAGCAGCTCTCACCCCACAGATACGCAGTATTTT	CASSSHPTDTQYF	NA	13	TRBJ2-3	medium-sized	TRBV7-6
TGTGCCAGCAGCTTAGGACCCGAGGAGACCCAGTACTTC	CASSLGPEETQYF	NA	13	TRBJ2-5	medium-sized	TRBV7-6
TGCGCCAGCAGCCGGACAGGGAGCGACGAGCAGTACTTC	CASSRTGSDEQYF	TRBD1	13	TRBJ2-7	large	TRBV4-1
TGTGCCAGCAGCCGGGACAGGGGCTATGGCTACACCTTC	CASSRDRGYGYTF	TRBD1	13	TRBJ1-2	medium-sized	TRBV7-9
TGTGCCAGCAGTCTCTCCTCGGACAGGACAAACGAGCAGTACTTC	CASSLSSDRTNEQYF	TRBD1	15	TRBJ2-7	NA	TRBV28
TGTGCCAGCAGTTTAGATGACTGGACAGATCAGCCCCAGCATTTT	CASSLDDWTDQPQHF	NA	15	TRBJ1-5	medium-sized	TRBV12-3/TRBV12-4
TGTGCCAGCAGTTCGGGACTCAGCACAGATACGCAGTATTTT	CASSSGLSTDTQYF	NA	14	TRBJ2-3	medium-sized	TRBV7-2
TGTGCCATCACCGCCCAGGGACAGGGGAACTATGGCTACACCTTC	CAITAQGQGNYGYTF	TRBD1	15	TRBJ1-2	medium-sized	TRBV10-3
TGTGCCAGCAGCACCATGGAGACCCAGTACTTC	CASSTMETQYF	NA	11	TRBJ2-5	medium-sized	TRBV5-6